This TCR beta chain was sequenced for a study of OX40 agonist ivuxolimab in advanced cancers. Broadly, across the study: Ivuxolimab was a fully human IgG2 agonistic monoclonal antibody targeting the costimulatory receptor OX40 (CD134). Intravenous ivuxolimab was administered to patients every 2 weeks at six dose levels: 0.01, 0.1, 0.3, 1.5, 3 and 10 mg/kg. Of the roughly 54 dose-escalation patients, hepatocellular carcinoma was present in some 19, melanoma in approximately 15, renal cell carcinoma in 9 and head and neck cancer in 9. The dose-escalation cohort was almost 85% male with a mean age of about 54 years, ranging from 23 to 79. Patients were allowed to have had prior anti-PD-1, anti-PD-L1 or anti-CTLA-4 therapy, and around 40% of the dose-escalation patients had previously received checkpoint inhibitors. Three dose-escalation patients achieved partial responses, one with hepatocellular carcinoma and two with cutaneous melanoma. Peripheral TCRbeta sequencing was intended to test whether TCR sequence diversity was altered and clonal T-cell expansion was caused by ivuxolimab. The paper describes the monotherapy dose-escalation part (N of about 52 patients) of the phase I trial of ivuxolimab.

Genomic DNA was extracted from sorted cells for sequencing of the TCRbeta CDR3 region. TCRbeta CDR3 regions were sequenced using the immunoSEQ Assay. TCRdb mirrors the immuneACCESS table, restricted to in-frame sequences. Some clones are absent from its copies; in checked studies, under half trace to an unresolved V gene, and the reason for the others is unknown. The sample contains 48,000 or so clones, 80% to 95% of them found a single time. The ten biggest clones cover roughly 6.3% of the sample. The paper's findings and limits, for the study overall: In partial responders in the 0.1-3.0 mg/kg groups, normalized peripheral clonal expansion was found to be among the lowest, especially among CD8+ T cells. Which antigens the clonally expanded peripheral T cells were specific for was not determined. At doses of 0.1 to 3.0 mg/kg, clonal expansion of both CD4+ and CD8+ T cells in blood was seen between baseline and week 6. After ivuxolimab, more expanded clones were found on average in CD8+ T cells than in CD4+ T cells. Low levels of normalized T-cell clonal expansion were also seen in some patients who did not respond.

The junction shows trimming of 5 bases on V and 3 bases on J, plus 5 bases between the germline ends. Spanning cysteine to phenylalanine, the CDR3 consists of 11 amino acids. The sequence is cut down to CDR3 DNA, 33 bases in frame from base 1. The CDR1 and CDR2 encoded by the germline V gene (reference sequence) are SEHNR and FQNEAQ. This clone was found a few times. It has no known antigen specificity. Qualities for individual bases were not recorded, and no much larger clone is one base off. The trial excluded patients who had a history of autoimmune disease or were on systemic immunosuppression. Peripheral blood for TCR sequencing was drawn from every dose cohort at baseline, at cycle 4 day 1 and at cycle 7 day 1. Samples were obtained from an open-label, multicenter, first-in-human phase I dose-escalation trial of ivuxolimab. The trial enrolled adults with locally advanced or metastatic head and neck squamous cell, hepatocellular, melanoma or renal cell carcinoma. Before TCR sequencing, CD4+ T cells and CD8+ T cells were sorted from peripheral blood as separate populations.

This receptor was identified in an adult with an advanced solid tumor such as melanoma, head and neck, liver or kidney cancer. The sample was CD4+ or CD8+ T cells sorted from blood, taken in a trial of the OX40 agonist ivuxolimab. The V and J genes are TRBV7-9 and TRBJ2-7, with the D gene not confidently named. The CDR3 is CASSRRYEQYF. The nucleotide sequence is given as TGTGCCAGCAGCCGACGCTACGAGCAGTACTTC.